The rows below give T cell receptor beta chains drawn from one sample of a study of CD8+CD57+ T cells in acquired aplastic anemia. TCRdb fed the reads into MiXCR, producing one record per CDR3 protein. The table lists 200,000 to 250,000 distinct CDR3 sequences, about 59% of them singletons. Sequenced: sorted CD4+, CD8+, or CD8+CD57+ T cells (not recorded which) from PBMCs. These receptors originate from a human donor in good health. Both conserved end residues are part of each CDR3. The D gene is left open where the match is weak. Size is stated for part of the rows, as once, few or many counts, or as a class when the clone is expanded.

>NA|TRBV9|NA|TRBJ2-1
CASSVAAVAGAHNEQFF
TGTGCCAGCAGCGTAGCGGCTGTGGCGGGGGCGCACAATGAGCAGTTCTTC
>NA|TRBV25-1|NA|TRBJ1-6
CASSTAGNSPLHF
TGTGCCAGCAGTACAGCAGGGAATTCACCCCTCCACTTT
>NA|TRBV19|NA|TRBJ2-1
CASSPHSGGEQFF
TGTGCCAGTAGTCCCCATTCCGGGGGTGAGCAGTTCTTC
>NA|TRBV7-9|many|TRBJ2-7
CASSLNEGGIYEQYF
TGTGCCAGCAGCTTAAACGAAGGGGGAATCTACGAGCAGTACTTC
>NA|TRBV19|many|TRBJ1-4
CASSMGGIEKLFF
TGTGCCAGTAGTATGGGGGGGATTGAAAAACTGTTTTTT
>NA|TRBV2|many|TRBJ1-4
CASSVLDYEKLFF
TGTGCCAGCAGTGTTTTGGACTATGAAAAACTGTTTTTT
>TRBD1|TRBV7-9|NA|TRBJ1-2
CAKRATGQRYGYTF
TGTGCCAAGCGGGCAACGGGACAGCGCTATGGCTACACCTTC
>NA|TRBV14|NA|TRBJ2-6
CASSQGMLTF
TGTGCCAGCAGCCAAGGAATGTTGACTTTC
>NA|TRBV15|NA|TRBJ2-2
CATSASSLGTGELFF
TGTGCCACCAGCGCCAGCAGCCTTGGGACCGGGGAGCTGTTTTTT
>TRBD1|TRBV2|NA|TRBJ1-1
CASSSLWGQGTEAFF
TGTGCCAGCAGTTCCCTCTGGGGACAGGGCACTGAAGCTTTCTTT
>NA|TRBV10-3|once|TRBJ1-4
CAIGNPNETLFF
TGTGCCATCGGAAACCCCAATGAAACACTGTTTTTT
>TRBD2|TRBV7-2|NA|TRBJ2-1
CASSLGVAGNEQFF
TGTGCCAGCAGCTTGGGGGTAGCGGGCAATGAGCAGTTCTTC
>TRBD1|TRBV7-9|few|TRBJ2-7
CASSSSDRVAYEQYF
TGTGCCAGCAGCTCCTCTGACAGGGTGGCCTACGAGCAGTACTTC
>NA|TRBV7-2|NA|TRBJ2-5
CASSSPRLDSGRWGAKTQYF
TGTGCCAGCAGCTCTCCCCGATTGGACAGCGGGCGTTGGGGGGCTAAGACCCAGTACTTC
>NA|TRBV9|many|TRBJ2-2
CASSVVSGRTGELFF
TGTGCCAGCAGCGTAGTCTCAGGGCGCACCGGGGAGCTGTTTTTT
>TRBD1|TRBV7-9|many|TRBJ1-4
CASSSLLLDRINEKLFF
TGTGCCAGCAGCTCTCTTCTTTTGGACAGGATTAATGAAAAACTGTTTTTT
>NA|TRBV14|once|TRBJ2-7
CASSPGVANTGEYF
TGTGCCAGCAGCCCCGGGGTTGCGAACACCGGGGAGTACTTC
>NA|TRBV24-1|NA|TRBJ1-5
CATSDPTGNQPQHF
TGTGCCACCAGTGATCCAACAGGGAATCAGCCCCAGCATTTT
>TRBD2|TRBV4-2|many|TRBJ2-3
CASSPSGGAADTQYF
TGTGCCAGCAGCCCTAGCGGGGGGGCCGCAGATACGCAGTATTTT
>NA|TRBV7-9|NA|TRBJ2-5
CASSFWTQYF
TGTGCCAGCAGCTTCTGGACCCAGTACTTC
>NA|TRBV7-9|few|TRBJ1-2
CASTEGTGVDYGYTF
TGTGCCAGCACCGAGGGAACGGGGGTGGACTATGGCTACACCTTC
>TRBD1|TRBV12-3/TRBV12-4|NA|TRBJ1-2
CASSPRPTTGGIANYGYTF
TGTGCCAGCAGTCCACGTCCGACCACAGGGGGTATAGCTAACTATGGCTACACCTTC
>TRBD1|TRBV3-1|few|TRBJ1-1
CASSQGWDRGGTTEAFF
TGTGCCAGCAGCCAAGGTTGGGACAGGGGTGGGACCACTGAAGCTTTCTTT
>NA|TRBV7-7|many|TRBJ2-7
CASSLASSDEQYF
TGTGCTAGCAGCTTAGCCTCTAGCGACGAGCAGTACTTC
>TRBD1|TRBV19|NA|TRBJ1-6
CASSVSAGTGINSPLHF
TGTGCCAGTAGTGTATCGGCCGGGACAGGGATTAATTCACCCCTCCACTTT
>TRBD2|TRBV20-1|NA|TRBJ2-2
CSARPGTSTGELFF
TGCAGTGCTAGACCGGGGACTAGCACCGGGGAGCTGTTTTTT
>NA|TRBV3-1|many|TRBJ2-7
CASSQEGGQQYF
TGTGCCAGCAGCCAAGAAGGAGGACAGCAGTACTTC
>TRBD2|TRBV20-1|NA|TRBJ2-7
CSASPRGAGESYYEQYF
TGCAGTGCTAGCCCGCGGGGGGCTGGGGAGAGCTACTACGAGCAGTACTTC
>TRBD1|TRBV9|NA|TRBJ2-2
CASTSSTGEMAGELFF
TGTGCCAGCACTTCCAGCACAGGGGAGATGGCCGGGGAGCTGTTTTTT
>NA|TRBV7-2|once|TRBJ2-3
CASSLGPGMADTQYF
TGTGCCAGCAGCTTGGGGCCCGGAATGGCAGATACGCAGTATTTT
>NA|TRBV27|few|TRBJ2-7
CASKGGGGEQYF
TGTGCCAGCAAGGGGGGGGGGGGCGAGCAGTACTTC
>NA|TRBV9|NA|TRBJ2-7
CASSVEPGSDF
TGTGCCAGCAGCGTAGAGCCGGGTTCGGACTTC
>TRBD2|TRBV29-1|NA|TRBJ2-7
CSVAGGRTYEQYF
TGCAGCGTCGCGGGCGGGAGGACCTACGAGCAGTACTTC
>NA|TRBV7-2|NA|TRBJ1-2
CASSPDGWSRLGGYTF
TGTGCCAGCAGCCCTGACGGTTGGTCCCGTTTAGGTGGCTACACCTTC
>NA|TRBV29-1|few|TRBJ2-1
CSVVRFNEQFF
TGCAGCGTTGTTAGGTTCAATGAGCAGTTCTTC
>NA|TRBV19|many|TRBJ2-3
CASKGPSTDTQYF
TGTGCCAGTAAGGGTCCTAGCACAGATACGCAGTATTTT
>NA|TRBV4-1|many|TRBJ2-1
CASSRILNNEQFF
TGCGCCAGCAGCCGAATACTAAACAATGAGCAGTTCTTC
>TRBD2|TRBV30|NA|TRBJ2-3
CAWSVTGGQTSGWTDTQYF
TGTGCCTGGAGTGTAACCGGGGGACAGACTAGCGGGTGGACAGATACGCAGTATTTT
>TRBD2|TRBV7-3|NA|TRBJ2-5
CASSQGGLAVTLETQYF
TGTGCCAGCAGCCAAGGGGGACTAGCGGTGACTTTGGAGACCCAGTACTTC
>NA|TRBV19|NA|TRBJ2-1
CASSPQMGNNEQFF
TGTGCCAGTAGCCCGCAAATGGGCAACAATGAGCAGTTCTTC
>TRBD1|TRBV29-1|NA|TRBJ1-1
CSVYRGHGAFF
TGCAGCGTGTACAGGGGCCACGGAGCTTTCTTT
>NA|TRBV2|NA|TRBJ2-5
CASSEGAELQETQYF
TGTGCCAGCAGTGAAGGAGCGGAACTTCAAGAGACCCAGTACTTC
>TRBD2|TRBV15|NA|TRBJ2-5
CATSRVLAGGSGETQYF
TGTGCCACCAGCAGAGTTCTAGCGGGAGGTAGTGGAGAGACCCAGTACTTC
>NA|TRBV11-3|many|TRBJ2-1
CASSPGNEQFF
TGTGCCAGCTCCCCGGGCAATGAGCAGTTCTTC
>TRBD2|TRBV7-3|NA|TRBJ2-5
CASSQRGLGGETQYF
TGTGCCAGCAGCCAGCGGGGGCTAGGGGGAGAGACCCAGTACTTC
>NA|TRBV5-1|NA|TRBJ1-2
CASSLGGPYGYTF
TGCGCCAGCAGCTTGGGGGGCCCCTATGGCTACACCTTC
>NA|TRBV4-3|NA|TRBJ2-2
CASNQDYRNTGELFF
TGCGCCAGCAACCAAGATTACAGGAACACCGGGGAGCTGTTTTTT
>NA|TRBV29-1|many|TRBJ2-1
CSALPTGSNEQFF
TGCAGCGCCCTGCCCACTGGGAGCAATGAGCAGTTCTTC
>NA|TRBV2|NA|TRBJ2-7
CASSPNRHYEQYF
TGTGCCAGCTCCCCGAACAGGCACTACGAGCAGTACTTC
>NA|TRBV12-3/TRBV12-4|NA|TRBJ2-6
CASSLQGANVLTF
TGTGCCAGCAGTTTACAGGGGGCCAACGTCCTGACTTTC
>NA|TRBV12-3/TRBV12-4|NA|TRBJ2-7
CASSSRPSRWQYF
TGTGCCAGCAGTTCGCGCCCCTCAAGATGGCAGTACTTC
>TRBD1|TRBV7-9|NA|TRBJ2-7
CAGGPDAGQGYEQYF
TGTGCCGGGGGCCCAGACGCGGGACAGGGGTACGAGCAGTACTTC